The sequence of this T cell receptor (beta chain) was determined in a study of shared clonotypes between healthy human individuals. Study outcomes and limitations: Sequencing depth was a factor that was expected to affect clonotype sharing among donors.

V was clipped by 5 bases and J by 2 bases, with 4 bases between them. The germline gives CDR1 SGHRS, CDR2 YFSETQ. The length of the CDR3 is 11 residues. With regard to this clone: Antigen specificity is unknown. The sample holds other DNA sequences that translate to the same CDR3.

Replicate PCRs from sorted subsets contained approximately 220 ng DNA, which is 29,000 or so T cell genomes. As processed by the authors: Because ImmunoSEQ provided only junction sequences with no quality scores, the filtering differed. Generated by immunoSEQ multiplex PCR, the TCRdb table keeps only in-frame clones and is missing some. That table gives V, J and clone size, and the DNA gave D and trimming. The sample carries about 2,500,000 clones, approximately 92% recorded once. This sequence joins TRBV5-1 and TRBJ1-1; D unresolved. This TCR was recovered from a man between 18 and 35 years old in good health. Sequenced: naive CD4+ T cells sorted from blood. Documented subset: CD45RA+ positively selected. The DNA of the CDR3 is TGCGCCAGCAGAAGTAACACTGAAGCTTTCTTT. This translates into CASRSNTEAFF.